The sequence of this T cell receptor beta chain was determined in a study of T cell clones after liver transplantation. Overall study context: Timepoints were pre-transplant, pre-withdrawal, and after withdrawal was completed or failed. Study results and caveats: Low donor cell numbers restricted donor-reactive repertoire measurement in a couple of subjects.

As to this clone: The target antigen is unknown.

Per germline, CDR1 SGHTA and CDR2 FQGNSA. The CDR3 length is 14 residues. The V and J ends lost 5 bases and 6 bases, in that order; junction bases with no gene match: 7. Sequenced by immunoSEQ multiplex PCR; TCRdb stores in-frame clones only, minus some. This sample has tens of thousands of clones; about 86% occur once, and the top ten carry less than 2.5%. This chain connects TRBV7-2 to TRBJ1-2, with TRBD1 identical over 9 bases. The sequence came from a human patient who received a liver transplant. Some T cells may be the graft donor's. The source material was CD4+ T cells from blood, sampled 24 months after liver transplant. The CDR3 region has the DNA TGTGCCAGCAGCGGACGGACAGGGGCAGATGGCTACACCTTC. Residues: CASSGRTGADGYTF. Variable domain in full (rest from reference TRBV7-2 and TRBJ1-2): GAGVSQSPSNKVTEKGKDVELRCDPISGHTALYWYRQSLGQGLEFLIYFQGNSAPDKSGLPSDRFSAERTGGSVSTLTIQRTQQEDSAVYLCASSGRTGADGYTFGSGTRLTVV.